Below, 27 T cell receptor beta chains from the same sample are listed, as sequenced in a study of blood T cell repertoires in COVID-19. The assay was immunoSEQ multiplex PCR, and TCRdb's table has in-frame clones only and misses some. This sample carries tens of thousands of clones, roughly 86% of them seen once, and the ten largest clones take about 5%. The sequencing sample was made of peripheral blood. These receptors all stem from a man between 45 and 60 years old with active or convalescent COVID-19.

DNA for the CDR3: TGTGCCAGCAGCTCAGCCGACACCGGCTACACCTTC. Amino acids: CASSSADTGYTF. The rearrangement links TRBV7-9 to TRBJ1-2; D gene ambiguous. Germline V gene sequence: CDR1 SEHNR, CDR2 FQNEAQ (reference sequence). Trimming took off 4 bases at V and 8 bases at J, with 11 bases between the two ends. The length of the CDR3 is 12 residues.

The rearrangement joins TRBV7-2 to TRBJ2-3; 9 nucleotides line up with TRBD2. The CDR3 extends over 18 amino acids. The V gene end was trimmed by 0 bases and the J gene end by 4 bases; junction bases not matched to a gene: 11. The V gene's germline CDR1 is SGHTA and CDR2 FQGNSA. The CDR3 nucleotides are TGTGCCAGCAGCTTAGCCCTCCTTCTAGCGGGGAGCGCAGATACGCAGTATTTT. This translates into CASSLALLLAGSADTQYF.

This chain joins TRBV9 and TRBJ1-2, with D possibly TRBD1 on 6 matching bases. CDR1 SGDLS and CDR2 YYNGEE come from the germline V gene. CDR3 size: 16 residues. The V end was cut by 4 bases, the J end by 4 bases, with 20 bases between. The CDR3 loop reads CASSPRAGGALYGYTF. The CDR3 DNA reads TGTGCCAGCAGCCCGCGAGCCGGGGGGGCTCTCTATGGCTACACCTTC. Looking up the rest from reference TRBV9 and TRBJ1-2 gives the full variable domain: DSGVTQTPKHLITATGQRVTLRCSPRSGDLSVYWYQQSLDQGLQFLIQYYNGEERAKGNILERFSAQQFPDLHSELNLSSLELGDSALYFCASSPRAGGALYGYTFGSGTRLTVV.

This chain uses TRBV25-1 with TRBJ2-5; TRBD2 is a possible D gene (7 bases). Looked up from germline, CDR1 is MGHDK and CDR2 is SYGVNS. V was shortened by 4 bases and J by 5 bases, with 14 bases between the two germline ends. The CDR3 sequence is 14 residues long. The CDR3 region has the DNA TGTGCCAGCAGTGCTCGGGGGGCTGGGGAGACCCAGTACTTC. Its protein is CASSARGAGETQYF.

This clone was observed once. The chain recombines TRBV11-2 with TRBJ2-1; D might be TRBD2 (6 bases). V lost 3 bases and J 4 bases, leaving 13 bases between the germline ends. Looked up from germline, CDR1 is SGHAT and CDR2 is FQNNGV. This CDR3 is built from 15 residues. CDR3 DNA: TGTGCCAGCAGCTTCGGGACGGGACTTTACAATGAGCAGTTCTTC. As protein: CASSFGTGLYNEQFF.

The chain couples TRBV27 to TRBJ1-2, with D tentatively TRBD1 (5 bases). V shed 0 bases and J shed 4 bases, with 21 bases lying between them. The germline V gene has CDR1 MNHEY and CDR2 SMNVEV (reference sequence). The CDR3 spans 18 residues. Here the CDR3 reads CASSLSLQGSGSGYGYTF. The CDR3, as DNA: TGTGCCAGCAGTTTATCGCTTCAGGGAAGTGGTAGCGGCTATGGCTACACCTTC.

This rearrangement joins TRBV24-1 to TRBJ2-3; tentative D call: TRBD2 (7 bases). The CDR3 is 14 amino acids. The germline CDR1 and CDR2 sequences are KGHDR and SFDVKD. Trimming shortened V by 4 bases and J by 9 bases, and 16 bases separated the two germline ends. The CDR3 sequence: CATSEGGGTGTQYF. The CDR3 DNA reads as TGTGCCACCAGTGAAGGGGGAGGGACGGGGACGCAGTATTTT.

The gene calls are TRBV14 and TRBJ2-3, with TRBD2 matching 12 bases. V shed 3 bases and J 2 bases; nucleotides not matched to a gene: 6. The V gene's germline CDR1 is SGHDN and CDR2 FVKESK. The CDR3 is made up of 17 amino acids. Here the CDR3 DNA reads TGTGCCAGCAGCCATCGACTAGCGGGGGCGTTCACAGATACGCAGTATTTT. As protein: CASSHRLAGAFTDTQYF.

The CDR3 here is CASSLEGGSGELFF. As DNA, the CDR3 is TGCGCCAGCAGCTTGGAAGGGGGATCCGGGGAGCTGTTTTTT. The J gene is TRBJ2-2, the V gene TRBV5-1; maybe TRBD1 (6 bases). Trimming took 0 bases from V and 6 from J, leaving 9 bases between them. CDR1 is SGHRS and CDR2 is YFSETQ in the germline V gene. CDR3 length: 14 amino acids.

This chain connects TRBV24-1 to TRBJ1-2; no clear D gene. Germline loops: CDR1 KGHDR, CDR2 SFDVKD. The length of the CDR3 is 14 residues. The V gene lost 3 bases and the J gene lost 6 bases, with 13 bases spanning the gap. The CDR3 reads CATSDRTGLNGYTF. The CDR3 region has the DNA TGTGCCACCAGTGATCGGACTGGCCTCAATGGCTACACCTTC.

V is TRBV28 and J is TRBJ2-1; D is unclear. Germline V gene data show CDR1 as MDHEN and CDR2 as SYDVKM. V was trimmed by 2 bases and J by 5 bases, leaving 7 bases between them. This CDR3 has 13 amino acids. The DNA for the CDR3 is TGTGCCAGCAGTTTAACTGACAACAATGAGCAGTTCTTC. Translating it yields CASSLTDNNEQFF.

The chain joins TRBV28 to TRBJ1-3; no clear D gene. Trimming stripped 5 bases from V and 3 bases from J, with 5 bases between. The CDR3 runs 12 residues. The germline CDR1 and CDR2 sequences are MDHEN and SYDVKM. CDR3 loop: CASSVSGNTIYF. The CDR3 nucleotides read TGTGCCAGCAGTGTCAGTGGAAACACCATATATTTT. Full variable domain (rest looked up from reference TRBV28 and TRBJ1-3): DVKVTQSSRYLVKRTGEKVFLECVQDMDHENMFWYRQDPGLGLRLIYFSYDVKMKEKGDIPEGYSVSREKKERFSLILESASTNQTSMYLCASSVSGNTIYFGEGSWLTVV.

This clone has just one count. CDR3: CASRDTGNTEAFF. CDR3 DNA sequence: TGTGCCAGTAGGGACACAGGGAACACTGAAGCTTTCTTT. V is TRBV19 and J is TRBJ1-1; possibly TRBD1 for D (5 bases). The CDR3 spans 13 residues. CDR1 LNHDA and CDR2 SQIVND come from the germline V gene (reference sequence). V dropped 6 bases and J dropped 1 base, with 9 bases sitting between them.

V gene TRBV28 combines with J gene TRBJ1-3, with 7 nucleotides matching TRBD1. Germline V CDR1 and CDR2: MDHEN, SYDVKM. The CDR3 totals 14 residues. V shed 7 bases, J shed 4 bases, and the junction held 7 bases outside the gene matches. The CDR3 region is CASIETGRGNTIYF. DNA for the CDR3: TGTGCCAGCATCGAGACAGGGCGCGGAAACACCATATATTTT.

The rearrangement joins TRBV9 to TRBJ1-3; a weak D match, TRBD1 (5 bases). CDR1 is SGDLS, CDR2 YYNGEE, per germline. The CDR3 sequence is 15 residues long. V was shortened by 4 bases and J by 4 bases, with 15 bases between the two germline ends. CDR3 sequence reads: CASSSRGQQGNTIYF. CDR3 DNA: TGTGCCAGCAGCTCTAGGGGTCAGCAAGGAAACACCATATATTTT.

V and J are TRBV21-1 and TRBJ2-3; the D call in the table, TRBD1, was not verified against the DNA. TRBV21-1 is a pseudogene locus. The CDR3 runs to 19 residues. The CDR3 spells CASSTPRDSLPRSTDTQYF. The CDR3 nucleotides read TGTGCCAGCAGCACCCCCCGGGACAGCCTTCCCCGGAGCACAGATACGCAGTATTTT.

J is TRBJ2-1 and V is TRBV7-7, with D possibly being TRBD1 (6 bases). Trimming removed 5 bases at V and 3 bases at J, with 8 bases between. CDR1 is SSHAT and CDR2 is FNYEAQ in the germline V gene (reference sequence). The CDR3 loop spans 13 amino acids. CDR3 sequence reads: CASSTDSYNEQFF. CDR3 bases: TGTGCCAGCAGCACGGACAGCTACAATGAGCAGTTCTTC.

The rearrangement links TRBV29-1 to TRBJ2-1, with TRBD1 matching over 10 bases. The germline CDR1 and CDR2 sequences are SQVTM and ANQGSEA. CDR3 size: 14 residues. The CDR3 bases are TGCGGAGGTTCCGGGACAGGGGCCTACAATGAGCAGTTCTTC. It yields the protein CGGSGTGAYNEQFF.

The gene calls are TRBV6-5 and TRBJ2-7; tentatively, D is TRBD1 (5 bases). Germline values: CDR1 MNHEY, CDR2 SVGAGI. The CDR3 contains 13 residues. Trimming took off 8 bases at V and 3 bases at J, with 14 bases between the two ends. The CDR3 sequence is CASGPGHSYEQYF. CDR3 DNA sequence: TGTGCCAGCGGGCCCGGACATAGCTACGAGCAGTACTTC.

About this clone: Different DNA sequences within this sample yield the same CDR3. The gene calls are TRBV19 and TRBJ1-5; 10 bases map to TRBD1. The germline CDR1 and CDR2 sequences are LNHDA and SQIVND (reference sequence). V was clipped by 6 bases and J by 2 bases; unmatched bases: 1. There are 14 residues in the CDR3. CDR3 amino acids: CASSGTGGNQPQHF. DNA of the CDR3: TGTGCCAGTAGCGGGACAGGGGGCAATCAGCCCCAGCATTTT. The full variable domain, in which reference TRBV19 and TRBJ1-5 provide the parts outside the CDR3, is DGGITQSPKYLFRKEGQNVTLSCEQNLNHDAMYWYRQDPGQGLRLIYYSQIVNDFQKGDIAEGYSVSREKKESFPLTVTSAQKNPTAFYLCASSGTGGNQPQHFGDGTRLSIL.

This rearrangement joins TRBV7-9 to TRBJ2-5; 8 bases align to TRBD2. CDR1 is SEHNR and CDR2 is FQNEAQ in the germline V gene (reference sequence). There are 15 residues in the CDR3. Trimming took 6 bases from V and 5 from J; bases not matched to a gene: 11. The CDR3 reads CASRQTGTSRETQYF. The CDR3 DNA follows: TGTGCCAGCAGGCAGACCGGGACTAGTAGGGAGACCCAGTACTTC. The variable domain in full, completed from reference TRBV7-9 and TRBJ2-5, reads DTGVSQNPRHKITKRGQNVTFRCDPISEHNRLYWYRQTLGQGPEFLTYFQNEAQLEKSRLLSDRFSAERPKGSFSTLEIQRTEQGDSAMYLCASRQTGTSRETQYFGPGTRLLVL.

V and J are TRBV5-1 and TRBJ2-4; 8 nucleotides align to TRBD2. With 2 bases clipped from V and 7 bases from J, the junction kept 8 bases outside the gene matches. The CDR3 extends over 15 amino acids. Germline-derived CDR1 and CDR2 are SGHRS and YFSETQ. CDR3 nucleotides: TGCGCCAGCAGCTTCGACGCGGGGGGCACGAACATTCAGTACTTC. It codes for CASSFDAGGTNIQYF. The whole variable domain, remainder taken from reference TRBV5-1 and TRBJ2-4, is KAGVTQTPRYLIKTRGQQVTLSCSPISGHRSVSWYQQTPGQGLQFLFEYFSETQRNKGNFPGRFSGRQFSNSRSEMNVSTLELGDSALYLCASSFDAGGTNIQYFGAGTRLSVL.

This clone was seen many times. The chain couples TRBV28 to TRBJ2-2; 7 bases fit TRBD1. Germline lookup yields CDR1 MDHEN and CDR2 SYDVKM. V was pared by 8 bases and J by 7 bases, with 19 bases of the junction left unmatched. The CDR3 contains 17 residues. CDR3 protein: CASGRTGATGIGGELFF. In DNA, the CDR3 is TGTGCCAGCGGACGGACAGGCGCTACCGGAATAGGCGGGGAGCTGTTTTTT.

The rearrangement uses TRBV28 and TRBJ2-1; TRBD2 matches 10 bases. CDR1 and CDR2 from the germline V gene are MDHEN and SYDVKM. V dropped 6 bases and J dropped 0; count of bases not matched to a gene: 11. The CDR3 is made up of 18 amino acids. CDR3 nucleotide sequence: TGTGCCAGCAGCGATCTAGCGGGGGCCGTTCTCTCCTACAATGAGCAGTTCTTC. Its protein is CASSDLAGAVLSYNEQFF. The variable domain in full, with the rest retrieved from reference TRBV28 and TRBJ2-1, is DVKVTQSSRYLVKRTGEKVFLECVQDMDHENMFWYRQDPGLGLRLIYFSYDVKMKEKGDIPEGYSVSREKKERFSLILESASTNQTSMYLCASSDLAGAVLSYNEQFFGPGTRLTVL.

The chain has TRBV14 and TRBJ2-1; TRBD2 matches 8 bases. Per germline, CDR1 SGHDN and CDR2 FVKESK. Trimming removed 4 bases from V and 15 bases from J; junction bases left unmatched: 14. The CDR3 loop spans 14 amino acids. The CDR3 DNA reads as TGTGCCAGCAGCCGAGAGCGGGCGGGGGGCCCTCGGTTCTTC. As protein: CASSRERAGGPRFF.

V gene TRBV6-5 combines with J gene TRBJ1-2, with TRBD1 identical over 8 bases. The CDR3 consists of 15 residues. V trimming: 2 bases; J trimming: 8 bases; junction bases outside the gene matches: 10. The V gene's germline CDR1 is MNHEY and CDR2 SVGAGI. CDR3 region: CASSYGQGKGFGYTF. CDR3 nucleotides: TGTGCCAGCAGTTACGGACAGGGTAAAGGATTCGGCTACACCTTC.

This chain connects TRBV6-1 to TRBJ1-3; 11 nucleotides agree with TRBD1. CDR1 MNHNS and CDR2 SASEGT come from the germline V gene. J gave up 2 bases and V 4 bases, and 10 bases lay outside the gene matches. The CDR3 runs 18 residues. CDR3 sequence: CASSAWDRGIGAGNTIYF. In DNA form, the CDR3 reads TGTGCCAGCAGTGCCTGGGACAGGGGGATAGGGGCTGGAAACACCATATATTTT.